These T cell receptor beta chains were read from a single sample in a study of vaccination and CD4 T cells after COVID-19. TCRdb called the PCR reads again in MiXCR, with one record for every CDR3 protein. This sample has around 30,000 distinct CDR3 sequences, with roughly 50% found just once. The specimen comprised CD4+ T cells from blood, sampled about 7 months after SARS-CoV-2 vaccination. Receptors were obtained from a human donor who had recovered from COVID-19. CDR3s include the opening cysteine and the closing phenylalanine or tryptophan. D genes are given only for firm matches. Some rows mark clone size as missing; the rest say once, few, many or name a class of expanded clone.

j_gene	abundance	d_gene	v_gene	CDR3aa	CDR3nt
TRBJ2-6	few	TRBD2	TRBV27	CASSWGGSGANVLTF	TGTGCCAGCAGTTGGGGAGGGTCTGGGGCCAACGTCCTGACTTTC
TRBJ2-7	-	-	TRBV20-1	CSARRQVVDEQYF	TGCAGTGCTAGGCGGCAGGTAGTTGACGAGCAGTACTTC
TRBJ1-2	-	TRBD1	TRBV6-5	CASSYSNIPQGAEGYTF	TGTGCCAGCAGTTACTCGAACATACCACAGGGGGCTGAGGGCTACACCTTC
TRBJ2-1	-	TRBD2	TRBV20-1	CSTTTWREGRNEQFF	TGCAGTACAACGACGTGGCGGGAGGGCCGCAATGAGCAGTTCTTC
TRBJ2-1	few	TRBD1	TRBV6-4	CASSGGQGEGNEQFF	TGTGCCAGCAGTGGGGGACAGGGGGAAGGCAATGAGCAGTTCTTC
TRBJ2-1	-	TRBD2	TRBV20-1	CSGTSDNEQFF	TGCAGTGGGACTAGCGACAATGAGCAGTTCTTC
TRBJ2-3	-	-	TRBV7-6	CASSLSRGTDTQYF	TGTGCCAGCAGCTTATCGAGGGGCACAGATACGCAGTATTTT
TRBJ1-1	-	-	TRBV27	CASREGGTEAFF	TGTGCCAGCCGGGAAGGGGGCACTGAAGCTTTCTTT
TRBJ2-3	-	TRBD2	TRBV6-5	CASSYSTSGNTDTQYF	TGTGCCAGCAGTTACTCGACTAGCGGGAACACAGATACGCAGTATTTT
TRBJ2-5	few	TRBD1	TRBV20-1	CSARASGTGQETQYF	TGCAGTGCTAGAGCCTCCGGGACAGGACAAGAGACCCAGTACTTC
TRBJ2-7	-	-	TRBV6-5	CASSYPTSPRLLYEQYF	TGTGCCAGCAGTTACCCGACCTCGCCCAGGCTTCTTTACGAGCAGTACTTC
TRBJ2-3	-	-	TRBV21-1	CASAPSTDTQYF	TGTGCCAGCGCACCCAGCACAGATACGCAGTATTTT
TRBJ1-5	-	-	TRBV5-6	CASSKTTGTHPFQPQHF	TGTGCCAGCAGCAAAACAACCGGGACACACCCTTTTCAGCCCCAGCATTTT
TRBJ2-7	once	-	TRBV7-2	CASSSGQLYEQYF	TGTGCCAGCAGCTCCGGACAGCTATACGAGCAGTACTTC
TRBJ2-1	-	-	TRBV7-2	CASSLRSGDLYNEQFF	TGTGCCAGCAGCTTACGAAGCGGAGACCTTTACAATGAGCAGTTCTTC
TRBJ1-4	-	-	TRBV7-9	CASSLMATNEKLFF	TGTGCCAGCAGCTTAATGGCAACTAATGAAAAACTGTTTTTT
TRBJ1-6	few	TRBD1	TRBV7-2	CASSKDRGYSPLHF	TGTGCCAGCAGTAAGGACAGGGGTTACTCACCCCTCCACTTT
TRBJ2-1	-	-	TRBV28	CASSSPGPVRYNEQFF	TGTGCCAGCAGCTCTCCAGGACCGGTACGCTACAATGAGCAGTTCTTC
TRBJ2-3	-	TRBD1	TRBV24-1	CATSDPGQGINTQYF	TGTGCCACCAGTGACCCGGGACAGGGGATCAATACGCAGTATTTT
TRBJ2-1	-	TRBD2	TRBV6-1	CANTYGLASYEQFF	TGTGCCAACACCTACGGACTAGCTAGCTATGAGCAGTTCTTC
TRBJ2-3	-	TRBD2	TRBV20-1	CSAKSDGLAPRRDTQYF	TGCAGTGCCAAGAGCGACGGACTAGCACCGAGGCGAGATACGCAGTATTTT
TRBJ2-3	-	-	TRBV28	CASSLFTGSTDTQYF	TGTGCCAGCAGTTTGTTCACGGGAAGCACAGATACGCAGTATTTT
TRBJ1-2	-	-	TRBV20-1	CSARPEQGLNYGYTF	TGCAGTGCTCGACCTGAACAGGGTCTAAACTATGGCTACACCTTC
TRBJ1-5	-	-	TRBV20-1	CSARGAGVGFSNQPQHF	TGCAGTGCTAGAGGGGCGGGCGTAGGGTTTAGCAATCAGCCCCAGCATTTT
TRBJ2-7	-	TRBD2	TRBV15	CATSRDHPGRAFVYVTYEQYF	TGTGCCACCAGCAGAGATCATCCCGGGAGGGCCTTTGTTTATGTTACCTACGAGCAGTACTTC
TRBJ2-1	-	-	TRBV27	CASSPVQRRVTYNEQFF	TGTGCCAGCAGTCCTGTTCAGCGGCGGGTAACTTACAATGAGCAGTTCTTC
TRBJ2-7	-	-	TRBV20-1	CSARDLKASFLLEQYF	TGCAGTGCTAGAGATCTCAAGGCTAGCTTTCTCCTCGAGCAGTACTTC
TRBJ2-2	few	TRBD2	TRBV24-1	CATSPGPGGYAGELFF	TGTGCCACCAGTCCCGGACCGGGAGGTTACGCCGGGGAGCTGTTTTTT
TRBJ1-5	-	-	TRBV5-4	CASSAGGPGDQPQHF	TGTGCCAGCAGCGCCGGGGGGCCTGGGGATCAGCCCCAGCATTTT
TRBJ1-5	once	-	TRBV6-1	CASSGESQVSMPQHF	TGTGCCAGCAGTGGAGAATCCCAGGTTTCGATGCCCCAGCATTTT
TRBJ2-7	few	TRBD1	TRBV6-1	CASSTGQGSYEQYF	TGTGCCAGCAGTACCGGACAGGGCTCCTACGAGCAGTACTTC
TRBJ2-7	-	-	TRBV28	CASTRGGLIEQYF	TGTGCCAGCACCCGAGGGGGACTTATCGAGCAGTACTTC
TRBJ1-5	-	-	TRBV6-1	CASGDFSVSNQPQHF	TGTGCCAGCGGGGATTTTTCAGTTAGCAATCAGCCCCAGCATTTT
TRBJ2-1	-	TRBD1	TRBV10-1	CASSRGGAGNEQFF	TGCGCCAGCAGTAGAGGGGGCGCAGGGAATGAGCAGTTCTTC
TRBJ2-7	medium-sized	-	TRBV20-1	CSARDGEGIPYEQYF	TGCAGTGCTAGAGATGGTGAGGGAATCCCTTACGAGCAGTACTTC
TRBJ2-5	-	TRBD1	TRBV19	CASNVGTGGETQYF	TGTGCCAGTAACGTTGGGACAGGGGGAGAGACCCAGTACTTC
TRBJ1-1	-	-	TRBV19	CASIGSQGATEAFF	TGTGCCAGTATCGGGTCTCAAGGGGCCACTGAAGCTTTCTTT
TRBJ2-5	-	-	TRBV20-1	CSAFRNLETQYF	TGCAGTGCCTTCAGAAATTTGGAGACCCAGTACTTC
TRBJ1-5	-	-	TRBV19	CASSMGGSGQPQHF	TGTGCCAGTAGTATGGGGGGGTCGGGCCAGCCCCAGCATTTT
TRBJ1-1	-	TRBD1	TRBV7-3	CAGSVTGGNTEAFF	TGTGCCGGCAGCGTGACAGGGGGGAACACTGAAGCTTTCTTT
TRBJ1-1	-	-	TRBV20-1	CSAPLTGFTEAFF	TGCAGTGCTCCTCTGACAGGTTTCACTGAAGCTTTCTTT
TRBJ2-2	-	-	TRBV7-6	CASSLGESTGELFF	TGTGCCAGCAGCTTAGGAGAGAGCACCGGGGAGCTGTTTTTT
TRBJ2-5	few	-	TRBV10-3	CAIKEEQQETQYF	TGTGCCATCAAGGAAGAGCAACAAGAGACCCAGTACTTC
TRBJ2-5	-	-	TRBV20-1	CSAPSGGQETQYF	TGCAGTGCCCCCTCGGGCGGCCAAGAGACCCAGTACTTC
TRBJ2-5	-	TRBD1	TRBV11-3	CASSLDWTGVARETQYF	TGTGCCAGCAGCTTAGATTGGACAGGGGTTGCTCGGGAGACCCAGTACTTC
TRBJ2-7	-	TRBD2	TRBV7-2	CASSGSGGGYEQYF	TGTGCCAGCAGCGGGTCGGGGGGGGGCTACGAGCAGTACTTC
TRBJ2-7	-	-	TRBV7-2	CASSLGGGTLYEQYF	TGTGCCAGCAGCTTAGGAGGTGGGACCCTCTACGAGCAGTACTTC
TRBJ1-5	few	-	TRBV10-3	CATTTDRINQPQHF	TGTGCCACGACGACCGACAGGATCAATCAGCCCCAGCATTTT
TRBJ2-7	few	-	TRBV20-1	CSARVRDHHEQYF	TGCAGTGCTAGAGTGCGGGACCACCACGAGCAGTACTTC
TRBJ2-7	-	TRBD1	TRBV19	CASSIGQGAGYEQYF	TGTGCCAGTAGTATCGGGCAGGGGGCGGGATACGAGCAGTACTTC